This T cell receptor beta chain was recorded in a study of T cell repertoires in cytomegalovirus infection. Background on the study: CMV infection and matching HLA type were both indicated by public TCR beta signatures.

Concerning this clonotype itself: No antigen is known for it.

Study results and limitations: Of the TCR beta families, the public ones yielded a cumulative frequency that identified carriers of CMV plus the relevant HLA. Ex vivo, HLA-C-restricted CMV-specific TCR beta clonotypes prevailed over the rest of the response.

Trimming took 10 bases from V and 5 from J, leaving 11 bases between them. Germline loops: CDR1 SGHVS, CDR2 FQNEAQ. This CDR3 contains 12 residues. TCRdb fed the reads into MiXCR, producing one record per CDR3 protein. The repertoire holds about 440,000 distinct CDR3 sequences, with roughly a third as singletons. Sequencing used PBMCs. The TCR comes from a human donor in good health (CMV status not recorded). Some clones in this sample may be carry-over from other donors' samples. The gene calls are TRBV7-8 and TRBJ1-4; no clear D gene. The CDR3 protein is CAIGDFNEKLFF. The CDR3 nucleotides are TGTGCCATTGGGGATTTCAATGAAAAACTGTTTTTT.